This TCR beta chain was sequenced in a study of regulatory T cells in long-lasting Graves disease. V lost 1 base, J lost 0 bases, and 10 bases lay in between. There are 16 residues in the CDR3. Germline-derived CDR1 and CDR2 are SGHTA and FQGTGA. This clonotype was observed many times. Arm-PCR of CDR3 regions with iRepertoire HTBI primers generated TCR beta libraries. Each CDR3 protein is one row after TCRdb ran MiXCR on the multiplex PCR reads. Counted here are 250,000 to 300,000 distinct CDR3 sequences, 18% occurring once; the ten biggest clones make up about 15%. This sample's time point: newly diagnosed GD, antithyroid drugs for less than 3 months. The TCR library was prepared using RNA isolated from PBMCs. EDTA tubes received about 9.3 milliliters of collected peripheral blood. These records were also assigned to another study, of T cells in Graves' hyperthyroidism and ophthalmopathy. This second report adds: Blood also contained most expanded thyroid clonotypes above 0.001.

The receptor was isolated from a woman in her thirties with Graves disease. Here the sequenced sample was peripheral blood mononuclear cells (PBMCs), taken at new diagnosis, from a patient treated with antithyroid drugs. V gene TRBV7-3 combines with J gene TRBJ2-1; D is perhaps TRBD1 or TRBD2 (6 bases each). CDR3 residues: CASSLRGGNSYNEQFF. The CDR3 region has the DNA TGTGCCAGCAGCTTAAGAGGGGGGAACTCCTACAATGAGCAGTTCTTC.